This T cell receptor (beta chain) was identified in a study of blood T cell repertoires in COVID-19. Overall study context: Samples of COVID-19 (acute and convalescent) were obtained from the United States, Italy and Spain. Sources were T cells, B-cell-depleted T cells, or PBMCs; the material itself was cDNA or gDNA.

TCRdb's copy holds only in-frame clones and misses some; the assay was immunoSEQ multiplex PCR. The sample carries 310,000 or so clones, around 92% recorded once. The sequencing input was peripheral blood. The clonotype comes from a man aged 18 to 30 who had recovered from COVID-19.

CDR3 sequence reads: CASSPQAGTSGGTDTQYF. Here the CDR3 DNA reads TGTGCCAGCAGCCCCCAAGCAGGGACTAGCGGGGGCACAGATACGCAGTATTTT. This rearrangement joins TRBV7-2 to TRBJ2-3, with TRBD2 identical over 13 bases. Trimming took 5 bases from V and 1 from J; bases not matched to a gene: 9. Looked up from germline, CDR1 is SGHTA and CDR2 is FQGNSA. The CDR3 length is 18 residues.